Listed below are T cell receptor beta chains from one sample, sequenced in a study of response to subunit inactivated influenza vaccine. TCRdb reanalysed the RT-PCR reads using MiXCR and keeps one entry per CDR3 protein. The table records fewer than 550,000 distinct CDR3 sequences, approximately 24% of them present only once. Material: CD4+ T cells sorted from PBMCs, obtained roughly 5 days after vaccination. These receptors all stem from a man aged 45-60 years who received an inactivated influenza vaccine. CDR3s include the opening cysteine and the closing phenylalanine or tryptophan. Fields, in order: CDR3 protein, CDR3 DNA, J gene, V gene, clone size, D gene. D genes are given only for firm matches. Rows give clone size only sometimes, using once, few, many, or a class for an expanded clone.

CDR3: CASSLRTGLGNEQFF
DNA: TGTGCCAGCAGCTTGAGGACAGGGTTAGGAAATGAGCAGTTCTTC
J: TRBJ2-1
V: TRBV5-4
size: -
D: TRBD1

CDR3: CAISESKTVGADTQYF
DNA: TGTGCCATCAGTGAGTCGAAGACCGTAGGGGCGGATACGCAGTATTTT
J: TRBJ2-3
V: TRBV10-3
size: few
D: -

CDR3: CASSKGLRNEQFF
DNA: TGTGCCAGCAGTAAGGGACTTCGAAATGAGCAGTTCTTC
J: TRBJ2-1
V: TRBV12-3/TRBV12-4
size: -
D: -

CDR3: CASSGLVATWQFF
DNA: TGTGCCAGCAGTGGACTAGTCGCGACTTGGCAGTTCTTC
J: TRBJ2-1
V: TRBV2
size: many
D: -

CDR3: CASSKGTGGRALYNEQFF
DNA: TGTGCTAGCAGCAAAGGAACAGGGGGCCGGGCCCTGTACAATGAGCAGTTCTTC
J: TRBJ2-1
V: TRBV7-7
size: -
D: TRBD1

CDR3: CASSFRGRDGTEAFF
DNA: TGTGCCAGCAGTTTCAGGGGCAGGGATGGGACTGAAGCTTTCTTT
J: TRBJ1-1
V: TRBV12-3/TRBV12-4
size: few
D: -

CDR3: CSALGQHTEAFF
DNA: TGCAGCGCCCTAGGACAGCACACTGAAGCTTTCTTT
J: TRBJ1-1
V: TRBV29-1
size: few
D: -

CDR3: CASSPIRTRADTEAFF
DNA: TGTGCCAGCAGCCCCATCCGGACGCGGGCGGACACTGAAGCTTTCTTT
J: TRBJ1-1
V: TRBV7-8
size: few
D: -

CDR3: CASRGTTTDTQYF
DNA: TGCGCCAGCAGAGGGACGACAACAGATACGCAGTATTTT
J: TRBJ2-3
V: TRBV5-1
size: few
D: -

CDR3: CASSVAYGGALETQYF
DNA: TGCGCCAGCAGTGTCGCTTACGGGGGGGCCCTAGAGACCCAGTACTTC
J: TRBJ2-5
V: TRBV5-1
size: few
D: TRBD2

CDR3: CAISESQQNYGYTF
DNA: TGTGCCATCAGTGAGTCGCAGCAGAACTATGGCTACACCTTC
J: TRBJ1-2
V: TRBV10-3
size: few
D: -

CDR3: CASSLVGLRNTEAFF
DNA: TGTGCCAGCAGCTTAGTTGGCCTCAGGAACACTGAAGCTTTCTTT
J: TRBJ1-1
V: TRBV7-2
size: many
D: -

CDR3: CAISGFGTNYGYTF
DNA: TGTGCCATCAGTGGTTTCGGGACAAATTATGGCTACACCTTC
J: TRBJ1-2
V: TRBV10-3
size: -
D: -

CDR3: CASSEGRGPQHF
DNA: TGTGCCAGCAGTGAAGGGCGGGGGCCCCAGCATTTT
J: TRBJ1-5
V: TRBV2
size: few
D: -

CDR3: CASSQGTDTKQFF
DNA: TGCGCCAGCAGCCAAGGGACAGACACCAAGCAGTTCTTC
J: TRBJ2-1
V: TRBV4-3
size: -
D: -

CDR3: CASTYTSGVYNEQFF
DNA: TGTGCCAGCACCTACACTAGCGGGGTTTACAATGAGCAGTTCTTC
J: TRBJ2-1
V: TRBV6-1
size: -
D: TRBD2

CDR3: CSARDGRAYEQYF
DNA: TGCAGTGCTAGAGATGGCAGGGCTTACGAGCAGTACTTC
J: TRBJ2-7
V: TRBV20-1
size: -
D: -

CDR3: CASMRLAGGRYNEQFF
DNA: TGTGCCAGCATGCGACTAGCGGGGGGTCGATACAATGAGCAGTTCTTC
J: TRBJ2-1
V: TRBV11-2
size: few
D: TRBD2

CDR3: CASSTHRGQETQYF
DNA: TGCGCCAGCAGCACCCACAGGGGGCAAGAGACCCAGTACTTC
J: TRBJ2-5
V: TRBV5-1
size: -
D: TRBD1

CDR3: CASSLAQGWNTEAFF
DNA: TGCGCCAGCAGCTTGGCGCAGGGATGGAACACTGAAGCTTTCTTT
J: TRBJ1-1
V: TRBV5-1
size: many
D: -

CDR3: CASSPDRGNTDTQYF
DNA: TGCGCCAGCAGCCCCGACAGGGGAAACACAGATACGCAGTATTTT
J: TRBJ2-3
V: TRBV5-1
size: -
D: TRBD1

CDR3: CATSRVGHVSPLHF
DNA: TGTGCCACCAGTCGCGTTGGACATGTTTCACCCCTCCACTTT
J: TRBJ1-6
V: TRBV24-1
size: few
D: -

CDR3: CASNLMGESSYEQYF
DNA: TGTGCCAGCAACCTAATGGGCGAGAGCTCCTACGAGCAGTACTTC
J: TRBJ2-7
V: TRBV2
size: -
D: -

CDR3: CAISEVPGGEGANVLTF
DNA: TGTGCCATCAGTGAGGTCCCAGGGGGCGAAGGGGCCAACGTCCTGACTTTC
J: TRBJ2-6
V: TRBV10-3
size: few
D: TRBD1

CDR3: CSARGRDGHNEKLFF
DNA: TGCAGTGCTAGGGGCCGGGACGGTCATAATGAAAAACTGTTTTTT
J: TRBJ1-4
V: TRBV20-1
size: -
D: -

CDR3: CASSLRGEILTF
DNA: TGCGCCAGCAGCCTGCGGGGGGAGATACTGACTTTC
J: TRBJ2-6
V: TRBV4-1
size: -
D: TRBD2

CDR3: CASRIVGQGIYEQYF
DNA: TGTGCCAGCAGAATCGTCGGACAGGGCATCTACGAGCAGTACTTC
J: TRBJ2-7
V: TRBV27
size: -
D: TRBD1

CDR3: CASNLGGTPRNTQYF
DNA: TGTGCCAGCAACCTCGGGGGAACCCCCCGGAATACGCAGTATTTT
J: TRBJ2-3
V: TRBV28
size: few
D: -

CDR3: CASSLSGVYNEQFF
DNA: TGTGCCAGCAGCTTGAGCGGGGTCTACAATGAGCAGTTCTTC
J: TRBJ2-1
V: TRBV7-2
size: few
D: TRBD2

CDR3: CASSGYPLNLHF
DNA: TGTGCCAGCAGTGGATACCCACTGAACCTCCACTTT
J: TRBJ1-6
V: TRBV12-3/TRBV12-4
size: -
D: -

CDR3: CASSLEGPKYGYTF
DNA: TGTGCCAGCAGCTTAGAGGGGCCGAAGTATGGCTACACCTTC
J: TRBJ1-2
V: TRBV7-2
size: -
D: -

CDR3: CASSPTGGVPYEQYF
DNA: TGTGCCAGCAGCCCAACAGGGGGCGTCCCCTACGAGCAGTACTTC
J: TRBJ2-7
V: TRBV4-2
size: -
D: TRBD1

CDR3: CASSLRTGANEQFF
DNA: TGTGCCAGCAGCTTAAGGACAGGGGCGAATGAGCAGTTCTTC
J: TRBJ2-1
V: TRBV11-3
size: -
D: TRBD1

CDR3: CASSLSTSNEQFF
DNA: TGTGCCAGCAGTTTATCGACCAGCAATGAGCAGTTCTTC
J: TRBJ2-1
V: TRBV28
size: few
D: -

CDR3: CASSAIGQGKTYEQYF
DNA: TGTGCCAGCAGTGCAATCGGACAGGGGAAGACCTACGAGCAGTACTTC
J: TRBJ2-7
V: TRBV6-1
size: -
D: TRBD1

CDR3: CAITAGVRDYGYTF
DNA: TGTGCCATAACCGCTGGCGTCAGGGACTATGGCTACACCTTC
J: TRBJ1-2
V: TRBV10-3
size: -
D: -

CDR3: CASSPPSAGANGYTF
DNA: TGTGCCAGCTCACCACCATCGGCAGGGGCGAATGGCTACACCTTC
J: TRBJ1-2
V: TRBV18
size: many
D: -

CDR3: CASSPRATPPRHEQFF
DNA: TGTGCCAGCAGCCCACGGGCCACCCCGCCGAGGCATGAGCAGTTCTTC
J: TRBJ2-1
V: TRBV11-2
size: -
D: -

CDR3: CATLSGTGGAGELFF
DNA: TGTGCCACCCTTAGCGGGACAGGGGGAGCCGGGGAGCTGTTTTTT
J: TRBJ2-2
V: TRBV11-2
size: -
D: TRBD1

CDR3: CASSWGEKETQYF
DNA: TGTGCCAGCAGCTGGGGGGAAAAAGAGACCCAGTACTTC
J: TRBJ2-5
V: TRBV7-9
size: -
D: -

CDR3: CASSLGWETQYF
DNA: TGTGCCAGCAGCTTGGGCTGGGAGACCCAGTACTTC
J: TRBJ2-5
V: TRBV7-9
size: -
D: -

CDR3: CASSSRESSYNEQFF
DNA: TGTGCCAGCAGTTCAAGAGAGAGCTCCTACAATGAGCAGTTCTTC
J: TRBJ2-1
V: TRBV12-3/TRBV12-4
size: many
D: -

CDR3: CASSRLAGSTDTQYF
DNA: TGCGCCAGCAGTAGACTAGCGGGGAGCACAGATACGCAGTATTTT
J: TRBJ2-3
V: TRBV10-2
size: many
D: TRBD2

CDR3: CASSEARGNTIYF
DNA: TGTGCCAGCAGTGAAGCGCGAGGAAACACCATATATTTT
J: TRBJ1-3
V: TRBV6-1
size: few
D: -

CDR3: CASRGASGVSSYNEQFF
DNA: TGTGCCAGCCGCGGAGCTAGCGGGGTAAGCTCCTACAATGAGCAGTTCTTC
J: TRBJ2-1
V: TRBV6-1
size: few
D: TRBD2

CDR3: CASSLGTPAYEQYF
DNA: TGTGCCAGCAGTTTAGGGACTCCCGCCTACGAGCAGTACTTC
J: TRBJ2-7
V: TRBV12-3/TRBV12-4
size: few
D: -

CDR3: CSASLGQGIGNEQFF
DNA: TGCAGTGCTAGCCTGGGACAGGGGATCGGCAATGAGCAGTTCTTC
J: TRBJ2-1
V: TRBV20-1
size: many
D: TRBD1

CDR3: CASSLVRTLSYNEQFF
DNA: TGTGCCAGCAGCTTAGTTCGGACCCTCTCCTACAATGAGCAGTTCTTC
J: TRBJ2-1
V: TRBV7-8
size: few
D: -

CDR3: CSATGTAGANEKLFF
DNA: TGCAGCGCGACTGGGACCGCAGGGGCTAATGAAAAACTGTTTTTT
J: TRBJ1-4
V: TRBV29-1
size: few
D: -

CDR3: CASSYSQGPSSYNSPLHF
DNA: TGTGCCAGCAGTTACTCGCAGGGGCCGAGCTCCTATAATTCACCCCTCCACTTT
J: TRBJ1-6
V: TRBV6-5
size: few
D: -

CDR3: CASRLGLSLDEQYF
DNA: TGTGCCAGCAGGCTGGGACTGAGCCTGGACGAGCAGTACTTC
J: TRBJ2-7
V: TRBV12-3/TRBV12-4
size: -
D: -

CDR3: CASSFLGVNTEAFF
DNA: TGCGCCAGCAGCTTCCTAGGGGTAAACACTGAAGCTTTCTTT
J: TRBJ1-1
V: TRBV5-1
size: few
D: -

CDR3: CASSTGQGRDEQFF
DNA: TGCGCCAGCAGCACGGGACAGGGGAGGGATGAGCAGTTCTTC
J: TRBJ2-1
V: TRBV5-1
size: -
D: TRBD1

CDR3: CSARGQGNTDTQYF
DNA: TGCAGTGCTAGAGGACAGGGGAACACAGATACGCAGTATTTT
J: TRBJ2-3
V: TRBV20-1
size: -
D: TRBD1

CDR3: CSARGGYGVTPAYEQYF
DNA: TGCAGTGCTAGAGGAGGGTACGGGGTAACCCCCGCCTACGAGCAGTACTTC
J: TRBJ2-7
V: TRBV20-1
size: -
D: -

CDR3: CSVNRGAFF
DNA: TGCAGCGTTAACAGGGGGGCTTTCTTT
J: TRBJ1-1
V: TRBV29-1
size: -
D: TRBD1

CDR3: CASSQERGLNEQYF
DNA: TGCGCCAGCAGCCAAGAACGGGGGCTCAACGAGCAGTACTTC
J: TRBJ2-7
V: TRBV4-3
size: -
D: -

CDR3: CATSDSGGQGSYEQYF
DNA: TGTGCCACCAGTGATAGTGGGGGACAGGGCTCCTACGAGCAGTACTTC
J: TRBJ2-7
V: TRBV24-1
size: -
D: TRBD1

CDR3: CASSRIGGSNEKLFF
DNA: TGTGCCAGCAGCAGAATAGGGGGTTCTAACGAAAAACTGTTTTTT
J: TRBJ1-4
V: TRBV12-3/TRBV12-4
size: -
D: -

CDR3: CASSLRGLRNEKLFF
DNA: TGTGCCAGCAGTCTCAGGGGGTTGCGTAATGAAAAACTGTTTTTT
J: TRBJ1-4
V: TRBV12-3/TRBV12-4
size: few
D: TRBD1